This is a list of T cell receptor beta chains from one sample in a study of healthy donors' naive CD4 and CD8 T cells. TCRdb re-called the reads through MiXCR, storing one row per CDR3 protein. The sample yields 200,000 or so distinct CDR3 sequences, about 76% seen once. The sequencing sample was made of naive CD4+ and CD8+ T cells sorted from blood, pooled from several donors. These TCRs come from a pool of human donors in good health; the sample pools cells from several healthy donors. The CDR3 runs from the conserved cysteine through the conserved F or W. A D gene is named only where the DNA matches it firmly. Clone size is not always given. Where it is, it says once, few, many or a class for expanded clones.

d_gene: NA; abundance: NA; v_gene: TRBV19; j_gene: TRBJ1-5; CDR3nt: TGTGCCAGTCACCCTCGGACACTAACCGTCTTTGGCAATCAGCCCCAGCATTTT; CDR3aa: CASHPRTLTVFGNQPQHF
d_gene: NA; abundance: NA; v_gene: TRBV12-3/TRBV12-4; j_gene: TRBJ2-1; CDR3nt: TGTGCCAGCAGTTTGAACGTCTACAATGAGCAGTTCTTC; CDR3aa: CASSLNVYNEQFF
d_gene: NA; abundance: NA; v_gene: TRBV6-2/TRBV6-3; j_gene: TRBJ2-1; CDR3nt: TGTGCCAGCAGTTATGTGGGAGTTTCCTACAATGAGCAGTTCTTC; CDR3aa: CASSYVGVSYNEQFF
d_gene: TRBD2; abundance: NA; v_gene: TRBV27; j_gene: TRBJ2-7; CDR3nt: TGTGCCAGCAGTAGCGGGAGGTCCTACGAGCAGTACTTC; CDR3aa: CASSSGRSYEQYF
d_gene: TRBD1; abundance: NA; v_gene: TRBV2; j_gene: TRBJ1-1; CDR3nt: TGTGCCAGCAGCGGGGACAGTTTGCACACTGAAGCTTTCTTT; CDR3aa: CASSGDSLHTEAFF
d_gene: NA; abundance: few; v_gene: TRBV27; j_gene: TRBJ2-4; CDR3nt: TGTGCCAGCAGTTTCGCAGGGGTGGCCAAAAACATTCAGTACTTC; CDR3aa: CASSFAGVAKNIQYF
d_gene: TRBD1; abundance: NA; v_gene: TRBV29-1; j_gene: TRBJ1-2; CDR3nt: TGCAGCGTTGATATTGGACAGGGCTATGGCTACACCTTC; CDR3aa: CSVDIGQGYGYTF
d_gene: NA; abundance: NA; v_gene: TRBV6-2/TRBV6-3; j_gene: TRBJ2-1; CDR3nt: TGTGCCAGCAGTTACTCTCTAACAGTACCATTCTACAATGAGCAGTTCTTC; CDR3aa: CASSYSLTVPFYNEQFF
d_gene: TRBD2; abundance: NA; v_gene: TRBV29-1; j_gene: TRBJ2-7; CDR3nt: TGCAGCGTTGTAGGAGGGCAAGGTCGGCTAGCGGAGGCCTACGAGCAGTACTTC; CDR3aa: CSVVGGQGRLAEAYEQYF
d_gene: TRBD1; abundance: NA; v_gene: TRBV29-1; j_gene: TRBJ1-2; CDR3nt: TGCAGCGTTCAAACCCTCGACAGGGTGGGCTATGGCTACACCTTC; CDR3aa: CSVQTLDRVGYGYTF
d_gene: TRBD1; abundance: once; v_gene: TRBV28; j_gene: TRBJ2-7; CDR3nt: TGTGCCAGCAGAACGACAGGGGGGGTCACCTACGAGCAGTACTTC; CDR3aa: CASRTTGGVTYEQYF
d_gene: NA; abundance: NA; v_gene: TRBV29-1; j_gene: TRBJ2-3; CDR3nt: TGCAGCGTGGAACAACCCCCAGATACGCAGTATTTT; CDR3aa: CSVEQPPDTQYF
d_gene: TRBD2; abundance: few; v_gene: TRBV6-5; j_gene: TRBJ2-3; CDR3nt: TGTGCCAGCAGTTACCGTGTGACTAGCGGTTCTAGCACAGATACGCAGTATTTT; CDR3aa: CASSYRVTSGSSTDTQYF
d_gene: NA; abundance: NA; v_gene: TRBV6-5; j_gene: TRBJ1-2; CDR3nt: TGTGCCAGCAGTCCGAACCAGGTCGATGGCTACACCTTC; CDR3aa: CASSPNQVDGYTF
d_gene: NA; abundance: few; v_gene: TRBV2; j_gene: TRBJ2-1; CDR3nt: TGTGCCAGCATGGGCAGGGCGACCTCCTACAATGAGCAGTTCTTC; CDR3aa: CASMGRATSYNEQFF
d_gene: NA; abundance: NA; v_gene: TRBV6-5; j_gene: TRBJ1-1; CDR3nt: TGTGCCAGCAGTTATTGGGCCACGTACACTGAAGCTTTCTTT; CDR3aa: CASSYWATYTEAFF
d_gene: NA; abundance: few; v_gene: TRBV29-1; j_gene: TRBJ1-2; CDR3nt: TGCAGCGTTGAGAGAGGCGCCGGGGACTACACCTTC; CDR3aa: CSVERGAGDYTF
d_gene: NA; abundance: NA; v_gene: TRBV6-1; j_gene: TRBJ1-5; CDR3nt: TGTGCCAGCAGTGAAGCGGCCAGAGGTCAGCCCCAGCATTTT; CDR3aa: CASSEAARGQPQHF
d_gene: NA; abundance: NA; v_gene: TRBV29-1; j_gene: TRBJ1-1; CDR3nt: TGCAGCGCTGGAACTGTTGTGGGCACTGAAGCTTTCTTT; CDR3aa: CSAGTVVGTEAFF
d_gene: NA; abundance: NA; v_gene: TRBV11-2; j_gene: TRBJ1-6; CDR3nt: TGTGCCAGCAGCTTCAGGACCCAGAATTCACCCCTCCACTTT; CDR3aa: CASSFRTQNSPLHF
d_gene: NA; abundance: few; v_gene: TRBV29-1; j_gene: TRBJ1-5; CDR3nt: TGCAGCGTTGGACTTGGGGACCGCACCCAGCCCCAGCATTTT; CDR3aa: CSVGLGDRTQPQHF
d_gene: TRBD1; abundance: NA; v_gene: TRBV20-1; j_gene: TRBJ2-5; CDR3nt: TGCAGTGCGCCGGGACAGGGGCAAGAGACCCAGTACTTC; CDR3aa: CSAPGQGQETQYF
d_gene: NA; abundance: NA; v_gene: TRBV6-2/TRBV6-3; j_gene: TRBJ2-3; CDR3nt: TGTGCCAGCAGTTACCGATTAGCCAGCACAGATACGCAGTATTTT; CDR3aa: CASSYRLASTDTQYF
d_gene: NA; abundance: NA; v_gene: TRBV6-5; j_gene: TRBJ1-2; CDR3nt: TGTGCCAGCAGTTGGGGCACGTATGGCTACACCTTC; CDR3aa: CASSWGTYGYTF
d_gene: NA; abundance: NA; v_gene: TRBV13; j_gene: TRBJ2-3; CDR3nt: TGTGCCAGCAGCTTATTATCGGAAGGGATAGTAACAGATACGCAGTATTTT; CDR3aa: CASSLLSEGIVTDTQYF
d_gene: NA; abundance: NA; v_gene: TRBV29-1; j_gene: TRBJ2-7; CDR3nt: TGCAGCGTTGAAGTGCTCGGGGAGCAGTACTTC; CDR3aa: CSVEVLGEQYF
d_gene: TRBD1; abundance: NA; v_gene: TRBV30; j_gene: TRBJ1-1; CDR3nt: TGTGCCTGGAGTGTAACAGGGGCCACTGAAGCTTTCTTT; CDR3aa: CAWSVTGATEAFF
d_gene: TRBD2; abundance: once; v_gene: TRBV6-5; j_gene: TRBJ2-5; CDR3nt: TGTGCCAGCAGTTACTGGGGACTAGCGGGAGACCCCCTCCCCCAAGAGACCCAGTACTTC; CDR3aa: CASSYWGLAGDPLPQETQYF
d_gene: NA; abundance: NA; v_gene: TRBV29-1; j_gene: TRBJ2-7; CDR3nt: TGCAGCGTCGGCGGCGACGAGCAGTACTTC; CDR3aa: CSVGGDEQYF
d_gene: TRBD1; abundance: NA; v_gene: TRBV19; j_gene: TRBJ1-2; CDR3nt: TGTGCCAGTAGTCACCCGGGACAGGGAGACTATGGCTACACCTTC; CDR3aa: CASSHPGQGDYGYTF
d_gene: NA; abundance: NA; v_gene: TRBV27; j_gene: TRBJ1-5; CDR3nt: TGTGCCAGTTGCAGGGGAGGAAGCAATCAGCCCCAGCATTTT; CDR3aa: CASCRGGSNQPQHF
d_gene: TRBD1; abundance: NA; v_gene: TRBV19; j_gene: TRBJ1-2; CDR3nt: TGTGCCAGTGGAGGACAGGGAGGGGACTATGGCTACACCTTC; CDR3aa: CASGGQGGDYGYTF
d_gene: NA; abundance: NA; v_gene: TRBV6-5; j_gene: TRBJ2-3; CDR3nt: TGTGCCAGCACTCTACCTGGGGGTACGCAGTATTTT; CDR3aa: CASTLPGGTQYF
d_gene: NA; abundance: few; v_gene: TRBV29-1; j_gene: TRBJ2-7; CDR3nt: TGCAGCGTTGAAGATCCCCCTCTCGAGCAGTACTTC; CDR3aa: CSVEDPPLEQYF
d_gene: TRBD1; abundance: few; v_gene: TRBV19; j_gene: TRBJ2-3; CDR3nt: TGTGCCAGTACCTTGACAGGGGTTCCGGATACGCAGTATTTT; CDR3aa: CASTLTGVPDTQYF
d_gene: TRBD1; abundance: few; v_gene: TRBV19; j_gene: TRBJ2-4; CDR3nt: TGTGCCAGTAGTGTCACAGGGGGCAAAAACATTCAGTACTTC; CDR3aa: CASSVTGGKNIQYF
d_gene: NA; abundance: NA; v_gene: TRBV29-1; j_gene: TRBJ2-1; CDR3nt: TGCAGCGTTTTGCAGGGGGAGCAGTTCTTC; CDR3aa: CSVLQGEQFF
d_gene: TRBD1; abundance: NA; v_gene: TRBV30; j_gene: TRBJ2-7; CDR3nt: TGTGCCTGGAGCGGGACAGGGGGTCCCTACGAGCAGTACTTC; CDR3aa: CAWSGTGGPYEQYF
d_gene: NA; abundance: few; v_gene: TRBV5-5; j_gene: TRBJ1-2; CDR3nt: TGTGCCAGCAGCTTGGCCCTCGACAGCCTCTATGGCTACACCTTC; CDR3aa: CASSLALDSLYGYTF
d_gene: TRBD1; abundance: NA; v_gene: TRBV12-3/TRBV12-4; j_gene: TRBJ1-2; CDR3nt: TGTGCCAGCACTCTAGGGGGACAGGGGATGGGCTATGGCTACACCTTC; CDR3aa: CASTLGGQGMGYGYTF
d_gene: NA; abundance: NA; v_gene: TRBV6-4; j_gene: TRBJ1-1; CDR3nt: TGTGCCAGCAGTGATTTTCCGAACACTGAAGCTTTCTTT; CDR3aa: CASSDFPNTEAFF
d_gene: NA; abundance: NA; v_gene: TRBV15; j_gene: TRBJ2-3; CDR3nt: TGTGCCACCAGCAGCGGACGGGACAGCACAGATACGCAGTATTTT; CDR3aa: CATSSGRDSTDTQYF
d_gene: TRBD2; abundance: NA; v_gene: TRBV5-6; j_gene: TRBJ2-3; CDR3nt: TGCGCCAGCAGCGGTAGCGGGGTGAACACAGATACGCAGTATTTT; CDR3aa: CASSGSGVNTDTQYF
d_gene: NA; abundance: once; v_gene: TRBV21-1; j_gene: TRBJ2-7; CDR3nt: TGTGCCAGCAGCCCCGGGGACGAATACGAGCAGTACTTC; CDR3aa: CASSPGDEYEQYF
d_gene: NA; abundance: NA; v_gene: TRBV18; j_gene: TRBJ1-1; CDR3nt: TGTGCCAGCTCACCACCATTGAACACTGAAGCTTTCTTT; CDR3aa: CASSPPLNTEAFF
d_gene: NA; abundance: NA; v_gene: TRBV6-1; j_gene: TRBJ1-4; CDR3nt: TGTGCCAGCAGTGAATGGTCAGGAGAAAAACTGTTTTTT; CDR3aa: CASSEWSGEKLFF
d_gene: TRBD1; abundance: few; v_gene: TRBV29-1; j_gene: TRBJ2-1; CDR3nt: TGCAGCGTTGATCCGGGTAGGGGGCCGTACAATGAGCAGTTCTTC; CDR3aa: CSVDPGRGPYNEQFF
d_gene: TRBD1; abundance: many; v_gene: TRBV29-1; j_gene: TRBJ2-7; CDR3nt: TGCAGCGTTCGGACAGGGCGAGCCTACGAGCAGTACTTC; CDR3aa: CSVRTGRAYEQYF
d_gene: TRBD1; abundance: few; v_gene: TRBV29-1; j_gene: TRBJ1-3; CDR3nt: TGCAGCGTCGGAGGACAGGGGAACACCATATATTTT; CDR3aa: CSVGGQGNTIYF